This paragraph covers one T cell receptor beta chain sequence. The target antigen is unknown. Other DNA sequences in the same sample also yield this CDR3. For each subset, genomic DNA was distributed in equal portions over several immunoSEQ plates. Repertoires were generated with immunoSEQ multiplex PCR, while TCRdb's copy carries only in-frame clones and drops some. The sample lists about 820,000 clones; 80% to 95% were seen once. This record belongs to a study of shared clonotypes between healthy human individuals. The V segment lost 1 base and the J segment 3 bases; nucleotides outside the gene matches: 3. This CDR3 is 16 amino acids long. CDR1 is SGHAT and CDR2 is FQNNGV in the germline V gene. Naive CD8 cells were CD45RO-negative, positively selected for CCR7, excluding terminally differentiated effector memory CD45RA+ cells. General observations from the study: Researchers found naive subsets generally carried larger estimated richness than memory subsets. Against clonotypes common to all four donors, non-shared ones had lower generation probabilities. A few donors had roughly 5% of their naive CD4 clonotypes in common.

This receptor was identified in a young man in good health. Sequencing input: naive CD8+ T cells sorted from blood. V gene TRBV11-2 combines with J gene TRBJ2-7; TRBD2 agrees at 13 bases. CDR3 loop: CASSLGRTSGSYEQYF. The CDR3 DNA reads TGTGCCAGCAGCTTAGGGCGGACTAGCGGGAGCTACGAGCAGTACTTC.